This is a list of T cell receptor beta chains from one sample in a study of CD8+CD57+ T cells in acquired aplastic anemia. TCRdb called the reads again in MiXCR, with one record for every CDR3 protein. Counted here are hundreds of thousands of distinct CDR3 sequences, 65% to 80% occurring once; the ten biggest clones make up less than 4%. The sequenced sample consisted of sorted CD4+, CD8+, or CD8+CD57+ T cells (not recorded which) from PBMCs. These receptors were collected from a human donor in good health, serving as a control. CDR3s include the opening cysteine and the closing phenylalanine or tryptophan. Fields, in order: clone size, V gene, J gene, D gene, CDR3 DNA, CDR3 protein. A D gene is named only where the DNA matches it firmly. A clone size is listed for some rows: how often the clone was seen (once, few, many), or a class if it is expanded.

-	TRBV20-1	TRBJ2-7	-	TGCAGTGCTAGAATACCTGGTGGAGTCTCCTACGAGCAGTACTTC	CSARIPGGVSYEQYF
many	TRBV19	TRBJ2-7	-	TGTGCCAGTAGTTTGGGGTTAGTCTACGAGCAGTACTTC	CASSLGLVYEQYF
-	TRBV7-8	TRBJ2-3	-	TGTGCCAGCAGCTCGGAGGGTCCGGGAACTATCACAGATACGCAGTATTTT	CASSSEGPGTITDTQYF
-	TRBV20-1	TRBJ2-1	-	TGCAGTGCCTCCCTGCACAGGTGGACTGAGCAATTCTTC	CSASLHRWTEQFF
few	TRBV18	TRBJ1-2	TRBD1	TGTGCCAGCTCACCCGACAGGGGTCCTAACTATGGCTACACCTTC	CASSPDRGPNYGYTF
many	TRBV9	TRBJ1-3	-	TGTGCCAGCAGCGTATTGGGGACTGGAAACACCATATATTTT	CASSVLGTGNTIYF
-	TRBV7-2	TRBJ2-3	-	TGTGCCAGCAGCCCAGGGCGGGGGCGGACCTTTAGCACAGATACGCAGTATTTT	CASSPGRGRTFSTDTQYF
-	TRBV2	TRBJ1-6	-	TGTGCCAGCAGTGAGGCATATAATTCACCCCTCCACTTT	CASSEAYNSPLHF
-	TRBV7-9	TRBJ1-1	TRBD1	TGTGCCAGCACCTCGACAGGGTCTGGGACTGAAGCTTTCTTT	CASTSTGSGTEAFF
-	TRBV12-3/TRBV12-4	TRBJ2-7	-	TGTGCCAGCAGCCCCACCGACAGGCTTTCCTACGAGCAGTACTTC	CASSPTDRLSYEQYF
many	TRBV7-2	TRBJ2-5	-	-	CASSSSETQYF
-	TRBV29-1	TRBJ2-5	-	TGCAGTGCTAGGGGCAGAGATACGCAGTACTTT	CSARGRDTQYF
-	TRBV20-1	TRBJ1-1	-	TGCAGTGCTAAAGGAGCAACTAATGAAGCTTTCTTT	CSAKGATNEAFF
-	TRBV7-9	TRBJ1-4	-	TGTGCCAGCAGCTCGAAGGGAGATAATGAAAGACTGTTTTTT	CASSSKGDNERLFF
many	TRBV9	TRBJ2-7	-	TGTGCCAGCAGCGTCGCCGGGACTGTAACCTACGAGCAGTACTTC	CASSVAGTVTYEQYF
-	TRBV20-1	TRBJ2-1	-	TGCAGTGCCACCCCCGCCGCGGTGGTGTTGGATGAGCAGTTCTTC	CSATPAAVVLDEQFF
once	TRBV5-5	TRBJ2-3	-	TGTGCCAGCAGCACCCCGGGGGCCACAGATACGCAGTATTTT	CASSTPGATDTQYF
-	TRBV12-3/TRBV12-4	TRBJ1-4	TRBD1	TGTGCCAGCAGTTTAGAGGGACAGGGAAATGAAAAACTGTCTTTT	CASSLEGQGNEKLSF
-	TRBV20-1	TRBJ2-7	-	TGCAGTGCTAGAGATGCGAGGGCCCTTGGGGGTTCCTACGAGCAGTACTTC	CSARDARALGGSYEQYF
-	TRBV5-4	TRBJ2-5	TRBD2	TGTGCCAGCAGCTCCGGATTCCAGGGAGGGGAGACCCAGTACTTC	CASSSGFQGGETQYF
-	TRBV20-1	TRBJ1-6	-	TGCAGTGCTAGGTCACGGCGCAGCTCCTATAATTCACCCCTCCACTTT	CSARSRRSSYNSPLHF
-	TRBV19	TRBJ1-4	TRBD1	TGTGCCAGCAGCCCGCGAGACAGGGACGCCGAAACACTGTTTTTT	CASSPRDRDAETLFF